This T cell receptor beta chain is from a study of cytomegalovirus exposure and HLA in healthy donors. Overall study: Across around 400 genotyped donors, roughly 80% landed in the Caucasian-associated ancestry cluster.

Study outcomes and limitations: A later analysis reportedly identified an Asian-associated ancestry cluster as carrying fewer N-insertions than the approximately 640-donor mean.

Concerning this clone: Antigen: not known.

PCR primers comprised 60 Vbeta and 13 Jbeta primers. Clones were sequenced by immunoSEQ multiplex PCR, and TCRdb holds only the in-frame ones, with some missing. The data show about 200,000 clones, over 75% seen once. The receptor comes from a woman in her twenties or thirties in good health and CMV-seronegative. Sequencing was performed on PBMCs.

The CDR3 loop is CASSEAPGAPNEQFF. CDR3 in DNA: TGTGCCAGCAGTGAAGCGCCGGGAGCCCCCAATGAGCAGTTCTTC. The rearrangement links TRBV2 to TRBJ2-1, with D possibly matching TRBD2 (6 bases). Looked up from germline, CDR1 is SNHLY and CDR2 is FYNNEI. Deletions cut 0 bases from V and 6 bases from J, with 12 bases between. The CDR3 covers 15 residues.